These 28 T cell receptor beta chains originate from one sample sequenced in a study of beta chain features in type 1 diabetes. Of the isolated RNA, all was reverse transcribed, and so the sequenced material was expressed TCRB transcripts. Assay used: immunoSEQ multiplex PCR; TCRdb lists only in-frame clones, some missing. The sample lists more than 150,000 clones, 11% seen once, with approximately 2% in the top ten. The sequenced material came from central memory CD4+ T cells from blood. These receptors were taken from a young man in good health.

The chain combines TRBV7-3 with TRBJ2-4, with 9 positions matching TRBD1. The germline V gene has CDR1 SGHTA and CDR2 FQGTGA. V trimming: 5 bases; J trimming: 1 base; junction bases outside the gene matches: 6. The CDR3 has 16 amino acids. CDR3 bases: TGTGCCAGCAGCCAGGGACAGGGTCTGGCCAAAAACATTCAGTACTTC. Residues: CASSQGQGLAKNIQYF.

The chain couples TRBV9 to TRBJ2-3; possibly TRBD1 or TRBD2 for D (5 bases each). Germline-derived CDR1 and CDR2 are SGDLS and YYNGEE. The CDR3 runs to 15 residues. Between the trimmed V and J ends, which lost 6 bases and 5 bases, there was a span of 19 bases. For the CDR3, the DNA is TGTGCCAGCAACCCCGGGACGGGTAAGGGAGATACGCAGTATTTT. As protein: CASNPGTGKGDTQYF.

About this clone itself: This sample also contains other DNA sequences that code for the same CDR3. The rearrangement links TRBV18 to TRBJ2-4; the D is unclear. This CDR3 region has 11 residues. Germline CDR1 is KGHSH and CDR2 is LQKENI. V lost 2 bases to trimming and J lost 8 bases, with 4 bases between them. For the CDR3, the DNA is TGTGCCAGCTCACCAAGGGACATTCAGTACTTC. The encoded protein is CASSPRDIQYF.

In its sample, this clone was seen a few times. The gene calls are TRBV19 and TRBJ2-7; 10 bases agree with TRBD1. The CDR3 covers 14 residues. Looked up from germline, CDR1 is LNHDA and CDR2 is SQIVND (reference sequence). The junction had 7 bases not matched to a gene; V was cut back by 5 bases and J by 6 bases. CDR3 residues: CASSPDRGLGEQYF. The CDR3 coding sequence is TGTGCCAGTAGTCCAGACAGGGGGCTCGGCGAGCAGTACTTC.

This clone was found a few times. The CDR3 is CAKDTGGETQYF. DNA for the CDR3: TGTGCCAAAGATACAGGGGGCGAGACCCAGTACTTC. This chain links TRBV7-9 with TRBJ2-5; 9 bases align to TRBD1. This CDR3 contains 12 residues. The V segment lost 10 bases and the J segment 5 bases; nucleotides outside the gene matches: 5. Germline values: CDR1 SEHNR, CDR2 FQNEAQ (reference sequence).

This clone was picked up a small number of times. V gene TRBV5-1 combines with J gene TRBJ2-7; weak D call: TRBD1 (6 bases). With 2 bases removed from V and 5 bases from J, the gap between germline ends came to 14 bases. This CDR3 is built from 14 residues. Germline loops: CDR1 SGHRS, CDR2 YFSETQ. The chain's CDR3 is CASSFRTDLDEQYF. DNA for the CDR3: TGCGCCAGCAGCTTCAGGACAGATCTGGACGAGCAGTACTTC.

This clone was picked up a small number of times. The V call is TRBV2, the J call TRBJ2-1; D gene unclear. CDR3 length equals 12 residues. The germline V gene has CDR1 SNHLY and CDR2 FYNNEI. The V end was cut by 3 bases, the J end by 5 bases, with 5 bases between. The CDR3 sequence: CASSEQDNEQFF. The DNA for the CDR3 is TGTGCCAGCAGTGAGCAAGACAATGAGCAGTTCTTC.

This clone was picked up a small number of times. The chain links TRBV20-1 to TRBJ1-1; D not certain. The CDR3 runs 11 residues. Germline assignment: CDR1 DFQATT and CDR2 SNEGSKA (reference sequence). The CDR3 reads CSFDGVTEAFF. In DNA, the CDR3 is TGCAGCTTTGATGGGGTCACTGAAGCTTTCTTT.

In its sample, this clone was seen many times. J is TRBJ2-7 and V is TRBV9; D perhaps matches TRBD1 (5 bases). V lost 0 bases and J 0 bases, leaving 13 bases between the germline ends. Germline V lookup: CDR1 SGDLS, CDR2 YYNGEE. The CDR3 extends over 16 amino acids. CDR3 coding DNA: TGTGCCAGCAGCGTAGGCAGGGCGACACCCTCCTACGAGCAGTACTTC. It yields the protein CASSVGRATPSYEQYF. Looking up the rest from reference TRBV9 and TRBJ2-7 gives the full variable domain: DSGVTQTPKHLITATGQRVTLRCSPRSGDLSVYWYQQSLDQGLQFLIQYYNGEERAKGNILERFSAQQFPDLHSELNLSSLELGDSALYFCASSVGRATPSYEQYFGPGTRLTVT.

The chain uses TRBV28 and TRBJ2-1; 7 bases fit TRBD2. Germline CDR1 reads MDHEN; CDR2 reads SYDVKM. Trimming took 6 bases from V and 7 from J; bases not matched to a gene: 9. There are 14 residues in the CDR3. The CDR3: CASSRSGMGNEQFF. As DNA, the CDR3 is TGTGCCAGCAGCCGCAGCGGGATGGGTAATGAGCAGTTCTTC.

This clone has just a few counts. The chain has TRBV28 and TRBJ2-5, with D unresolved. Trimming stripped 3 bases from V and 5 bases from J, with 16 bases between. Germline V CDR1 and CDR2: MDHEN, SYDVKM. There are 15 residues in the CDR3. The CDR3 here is CASSFRVARRETQYF. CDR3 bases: TGTGCCAGCAGTTTCCGGGTTGCGAGGCGGGAGACCCAGTACTTC.

For the CDR3, the DNA is TGTGCCACCGATTTAAGTGGAGGGAATTCACCCCTCCACTTT. This gives the protein CATDLSGGNSPLHF. The chain recombines TRBV10-3 with TRBJ1-6; D is ambiguous. This CDR3 contains 14 residues. The germline V and J ends were trimmed by 10 bases and 7 bases, with 17 bases remaining between them. CDR1 is ENHRY and CDR2 is SYGVKD in the germline V gene.

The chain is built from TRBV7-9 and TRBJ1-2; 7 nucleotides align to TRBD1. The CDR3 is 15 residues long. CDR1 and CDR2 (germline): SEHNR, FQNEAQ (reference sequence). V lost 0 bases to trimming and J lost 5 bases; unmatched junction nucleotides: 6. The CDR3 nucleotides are TGTGCCAGCAGCTTAGCGCAGGCAGGGGGATATGGCTACACCTTC. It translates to CASSLAQAGGYGYTF.

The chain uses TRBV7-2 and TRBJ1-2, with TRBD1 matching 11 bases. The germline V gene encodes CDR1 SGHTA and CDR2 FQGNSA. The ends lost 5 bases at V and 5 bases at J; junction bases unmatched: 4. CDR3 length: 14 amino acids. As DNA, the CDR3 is TGTGCCAGCAGCCTCGGACAGGGGGCGTATGGCTACACCTTC. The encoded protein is CASSLGQGAYGYTF.

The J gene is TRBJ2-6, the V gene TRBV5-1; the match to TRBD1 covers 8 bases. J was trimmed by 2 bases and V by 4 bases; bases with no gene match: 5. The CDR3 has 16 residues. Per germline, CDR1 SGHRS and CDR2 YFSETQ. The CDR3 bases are TGCGCCAGCAGCCCAGGGGGCATTGCTGGGGCCAACGTCCTGACTTTC. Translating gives CASSPGGIAGANVLTF.

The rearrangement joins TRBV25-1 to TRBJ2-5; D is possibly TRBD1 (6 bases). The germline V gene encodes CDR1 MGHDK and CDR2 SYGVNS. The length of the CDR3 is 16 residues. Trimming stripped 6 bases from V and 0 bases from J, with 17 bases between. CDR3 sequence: CASRAGDILYQETQYF. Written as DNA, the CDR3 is TGTGCCAGCAGGGCAGGGGACATCCTGTACCAAGAGACCCAGTACTTC.

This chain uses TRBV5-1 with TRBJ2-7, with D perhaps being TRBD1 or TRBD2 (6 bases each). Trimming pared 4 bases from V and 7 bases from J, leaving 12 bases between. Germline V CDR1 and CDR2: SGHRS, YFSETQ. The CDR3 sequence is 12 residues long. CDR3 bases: TGCGCCAGCAGCGACCGGGGGCTTGAGCAGTACTTC. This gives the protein CASSDRGLEQYF.

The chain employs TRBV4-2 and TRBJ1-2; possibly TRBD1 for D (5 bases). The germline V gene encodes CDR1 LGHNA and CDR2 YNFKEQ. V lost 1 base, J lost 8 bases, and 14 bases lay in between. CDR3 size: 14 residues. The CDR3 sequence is CASSQGGTIRGYTF. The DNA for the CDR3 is TGTGCCAGCAGCCAAGGTGGGACGATACGGGGCTACACCTTC.

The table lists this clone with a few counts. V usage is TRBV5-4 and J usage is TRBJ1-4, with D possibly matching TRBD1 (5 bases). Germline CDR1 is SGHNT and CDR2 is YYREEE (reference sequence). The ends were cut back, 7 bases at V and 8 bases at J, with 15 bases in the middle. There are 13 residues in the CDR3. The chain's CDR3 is CASAGGVAEKLFF. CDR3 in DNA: TGTGCCAGCGCGGGAGGGGTGGCGGAAAAACTGTTTTTT.

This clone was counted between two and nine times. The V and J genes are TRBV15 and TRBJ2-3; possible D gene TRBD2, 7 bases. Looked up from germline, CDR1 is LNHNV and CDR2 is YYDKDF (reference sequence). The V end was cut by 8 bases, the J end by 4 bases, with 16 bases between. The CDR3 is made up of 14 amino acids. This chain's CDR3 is CATGLRGGADTQYF. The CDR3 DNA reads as TGTGCCACCGGCTTGAGGGGGGGCGCAGATACGCAGTATTTT.

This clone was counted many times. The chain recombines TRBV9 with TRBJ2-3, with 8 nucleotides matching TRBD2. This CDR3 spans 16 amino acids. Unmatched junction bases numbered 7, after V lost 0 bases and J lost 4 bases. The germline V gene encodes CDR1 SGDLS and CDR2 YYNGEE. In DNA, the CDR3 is TGTGCCAGCAGCGTAGAATCGCGGGGGGCCGCAGATACGCAGTATTTT. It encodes CASSVESRGAADTQYF. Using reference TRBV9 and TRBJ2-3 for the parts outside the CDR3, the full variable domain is DSGVTQTPKHLITATGQRVTLRCSPRSGDLSVYWYQQSLDQGLQFLIQYYNGEERAKGNILERFSAQQFPDLHSELNLSSLELGDSALYFCASSVESRGAADTQYFGPGTRLTVL.

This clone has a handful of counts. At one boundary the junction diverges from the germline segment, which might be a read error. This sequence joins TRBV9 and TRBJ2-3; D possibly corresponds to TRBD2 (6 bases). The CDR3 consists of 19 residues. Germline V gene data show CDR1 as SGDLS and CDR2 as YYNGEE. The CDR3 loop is CASTTGRGDSSSSTDTQYF. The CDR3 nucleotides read TGTGCGAGCACGACCGGGCGGGGAGATTCCAGTTCTAGCACAGATACGCAGTATTTT.

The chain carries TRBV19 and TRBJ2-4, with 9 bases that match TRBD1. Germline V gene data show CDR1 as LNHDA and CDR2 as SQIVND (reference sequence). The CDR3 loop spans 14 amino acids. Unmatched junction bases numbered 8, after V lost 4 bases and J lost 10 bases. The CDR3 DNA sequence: TGTGCCAGTAGTAGAGTTCGACAGGGGGAAATTCAGTACTTC. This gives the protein CASSRVRQGEIQYF.

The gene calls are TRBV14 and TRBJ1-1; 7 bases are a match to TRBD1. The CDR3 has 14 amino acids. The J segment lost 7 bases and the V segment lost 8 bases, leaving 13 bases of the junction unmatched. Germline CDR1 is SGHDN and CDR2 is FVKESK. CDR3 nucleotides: TGTGCCAGCTTTAGACAGGGTGCGGGCGGTGAAGCTTTCTTT. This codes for CASFRQGAGGEAFF. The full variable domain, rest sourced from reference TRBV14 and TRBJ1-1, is EAGVTQFPSHSVIEKGQTVTLRCDPISGHDNLYWYRRVMGKEIKFLLHFVKESKQDESGMPNNRFLAERTGGTYSTLKVQPAELEDSGVYFCASFRQGAGGEAFFGQGTRLTVV.

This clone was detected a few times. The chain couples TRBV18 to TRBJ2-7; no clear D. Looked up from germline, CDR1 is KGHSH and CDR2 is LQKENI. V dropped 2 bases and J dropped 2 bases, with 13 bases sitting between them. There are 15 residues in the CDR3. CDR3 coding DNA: TGTGCCAGCTCACCAAGGTCCCACATAGCCTACGAGCAGTACTTC. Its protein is CASSPRSHIAYEQYF. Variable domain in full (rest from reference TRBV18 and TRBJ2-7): NAGVMQNPRHLVRRRGQEARLRCSPMKGHSHVYWYRQLPEEGLKFMVYLQKENIIDESGMPKERFSAEFPKEGPSILRIQQVVRGDSAAYFCASSPRSHIAYEQYFGPGTRLTVT.

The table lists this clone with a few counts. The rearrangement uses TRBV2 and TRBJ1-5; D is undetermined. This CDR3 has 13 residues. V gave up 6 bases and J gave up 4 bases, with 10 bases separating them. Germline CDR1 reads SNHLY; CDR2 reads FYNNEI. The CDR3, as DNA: TGTGCCAGCAGGAAGTACGGGAATCAGCCCCAGCATTTT. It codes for CASRKYGNQPQHF.

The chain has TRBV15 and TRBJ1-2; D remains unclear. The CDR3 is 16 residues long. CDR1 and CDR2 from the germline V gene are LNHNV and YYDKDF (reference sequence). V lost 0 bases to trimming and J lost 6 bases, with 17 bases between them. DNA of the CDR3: TGTGCCACCAGCAGAGAGGGTGACGCGGTCGTTAATGGCTACACCTTC. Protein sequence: CATSREGDAVVNGYTF. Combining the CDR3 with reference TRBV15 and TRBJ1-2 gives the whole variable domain DAMVIQNPRYQVTQFGKPVTLSCSQTLNHNVMYWYQQKSSQAPKLLFHYYDKDFNNEADTPDNFQSRRPNTSFCFLDIRSPGLGDTAMYLCATSREGDAVVNGYTFGSGTRLTVV.

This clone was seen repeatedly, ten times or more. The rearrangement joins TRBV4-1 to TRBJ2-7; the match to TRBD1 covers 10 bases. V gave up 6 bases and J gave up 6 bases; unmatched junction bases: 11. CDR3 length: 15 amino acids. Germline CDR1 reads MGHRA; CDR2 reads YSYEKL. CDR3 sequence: CASRLDGTGVGEQYF. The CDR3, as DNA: TGCGCCAGCAGACTAGACGGGACAGGGGTGGGCGAGCAGTACTTC.